The T cell receptor (beta chain) under discussion was sequenced for a study of T cell clonotyping in hematopoietic cell transplantation. The length of the CDR3 is 15 residues. CDR1 is MNHNS, CDR2 SASEGT, per germline. The V segment lost 5 bases and the J segment 9 bases; nucleotides outside the gene matches: 14. A note on this clone: Its matching antigen is unknown.

Method: immunoSEQ multiplex PCR; TCRdb's copy keeps in-frame clones and lacks some. In the table there are approximately 80,000 clones, almost 97% of which are singletons. Study-level points and caveats: Graft donor and pretransplant recipient Inverse Simpson Index values predicted broader posttransplant TCR diversity.

The time point denotes: recipient sample about 28 days before transplant, after cytoreduction. The sequenced sample was peripheral blood mononuclear cells, obtained before stem cell transplant. The V gene is TRBV6-1, the J gene TRBJ1-1, with TRBD1 matching over 8 bases. This TCR was sampled from a woman aged 45-59 years with acute myeloid leukemia. Some clones in this sample may be carry-over from other donors' samples. The CDR3 protein is CASSPFPQGAGKAFF. CDR3 in DNA: TGTGCCAGCAGTCCTTTCCCCCAGGGGGCGGGGAAAGCTTTCTTT.